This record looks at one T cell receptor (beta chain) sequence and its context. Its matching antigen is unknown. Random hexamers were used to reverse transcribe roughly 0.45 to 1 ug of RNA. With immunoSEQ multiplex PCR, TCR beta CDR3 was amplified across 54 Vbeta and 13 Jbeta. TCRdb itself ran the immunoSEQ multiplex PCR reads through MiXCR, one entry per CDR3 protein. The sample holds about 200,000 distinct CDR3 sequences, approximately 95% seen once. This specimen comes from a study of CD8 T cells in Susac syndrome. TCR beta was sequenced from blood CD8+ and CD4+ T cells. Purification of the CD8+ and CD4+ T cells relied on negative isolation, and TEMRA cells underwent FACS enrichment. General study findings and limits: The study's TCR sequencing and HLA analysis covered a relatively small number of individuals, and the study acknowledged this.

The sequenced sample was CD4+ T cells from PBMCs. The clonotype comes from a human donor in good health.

This CDR3 is CASSVLGLEFNEQFF. CDR3 nucleotides: TGTGCCAGCAGCGTATTGGGACTAGAATTCAATGAGCAGTTCTTC. The rearrangement links TRBV9 to TRBJ2-1, with TRBD2 matching 8 bases. The CDR3 length is 15 residues. Per the germline V gene, CDR1 is SGDLS and CDR2 is YYNGEE. V lost 1 base, J lost 6 bases, and 6 bases stayed unmatched.